Following are 3 T cell receptor beta chains from one sample sequenced in a study of T cells in women clearing cervical HPV infection. The assay was immunoSEQ multiplex PCR, and TCRdb's table has in-frame clones only and misses some. The sample table includes 40,000 or so clones. The sequencing sample was made of blood buffy coat. These receptors came from a woman between 18 and 70 years old with a cervical HPV16 infection that either progressed to CIN3+ or cleared (not recorded which).

As concerns this clone: The read ends 3 residues early relative to the CDR3; the germline J gene fills the gap. V usage is TRBV19 and J usage is TRBJ1-5; maybe TRBD1 (5 bases). The CDR3 consists of 16 residues. The germline V gene encodes CDR1 LNHDA and CDR2 SQIVND (reference sequence). V was trimmed by 4 bases and J by 1 base, leaving 14 bases between them. The CDR3 reads CASSNGRGESNQPQHF. Incomplete CDR3 DNA: TGTGCCAGTAGTAATGGTAGGGGCGAGAGCAATCAGCCC.

On this clone: The read gets to within 3 residues of the CDR3 end, and the germline J gene fills in the rest. The chain links TRBV7-2 to TRBJ1-1, with D perhaps TRBD1 (5 bases). The CDR3 has 14 residues. Germline V gene data show CDR1 as SGHTA and CDR2 as FQGNSA. CDR3 residues: CASSAPVREFVAFF. The CDR3 bases that were read are TGTGCCAGCAGCGCCCCAGTCAGGGAATTTGTA.

Details on this clone: The read terminates 3 residues before the CDR3 end, so the remaining end is supplied by the germline J gene. V and J are TRBV2 and TRBJ1-5; D is unclear. Germline V CDR1 and CDR2: SNHLY, FYNNEI. Trimming shortened V by 3 bases and J by 3 bases, and 9 bases separated the two germline ends. The CDR3 runs 14 residues. CDR3 region: CASSDSTVNQPQHF. CDR3 bases read: TGTGCCAGCAGTGATTCCACGGTCAATCAGCCC.